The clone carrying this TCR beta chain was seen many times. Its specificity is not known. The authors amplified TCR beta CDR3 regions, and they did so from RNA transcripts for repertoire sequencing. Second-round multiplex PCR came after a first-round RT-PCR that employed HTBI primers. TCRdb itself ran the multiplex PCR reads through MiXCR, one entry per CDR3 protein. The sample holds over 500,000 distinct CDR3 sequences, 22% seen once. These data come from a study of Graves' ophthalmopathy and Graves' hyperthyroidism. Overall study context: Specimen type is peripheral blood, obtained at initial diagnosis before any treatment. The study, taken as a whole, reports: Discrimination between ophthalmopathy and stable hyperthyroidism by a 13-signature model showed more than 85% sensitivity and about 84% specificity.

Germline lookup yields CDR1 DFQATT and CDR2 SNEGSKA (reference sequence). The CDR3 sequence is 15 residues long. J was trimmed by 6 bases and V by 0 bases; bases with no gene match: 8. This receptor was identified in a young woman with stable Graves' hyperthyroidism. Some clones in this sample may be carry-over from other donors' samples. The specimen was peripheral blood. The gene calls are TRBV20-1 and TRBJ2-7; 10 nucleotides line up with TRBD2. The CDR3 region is CSARDRRTSGPEQYF. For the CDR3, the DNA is TGCAGTGCTAGAGATCGAAGGACTAGCGGCCCCGAGCAGTACTTC.